What follows describes a single T cell receptor (beta chain). Its antigen is still unknown. The junction departs from the called germline gene at one end, perhaps through a read error. The data were taken from a study of cytomegalovirus exposure and HLA in healthy donors. Study-wide findings and caveats: As a later analysis showed, a missense DCLRE1C variant was linked to trimming of TCR beta V- and J-genes. In an earlier analysis, productive rearrangement rates for most beta V segments clustered near 90% or 30%. A later analysis found that most CMV-associated TCR beta chains appeared HLA-restricted.

Looked up from germline, CDR1 is MDHEN and CDR2 is SYDVKM. The CDR3 length is 12 residues. Amplification used 60 Vbeta primers and 13 Jbeta primers. Produced via immunoSEQ multiplex PCR; TCRdb's table is partial and in-frame only. The table has about 150,000 clones, about 79% seen once. Sequencing was done on a sample of PBMCs. This sequence originates from a male donor in good health and CMV-seronegative. This rearrangement joins TRBV28 to TRBJ1-6, with 9 bases that match TRBD1. Written as DNA, the CDR3 is TGTGCCAGCAGTGCTACCGGGACAGGGTTTCTCTTT. This translates into CASSATGTGFLF.